These T cell receptor beta chains were read from a single sample in a study of cytomegalovirus exposure and HLA in healthy donors. The protocol was immunoSEQ multiplex PCR, while the TCRdb copy is restricted to in-frame clones and leaves out a portion. The table for this sample gives roughly 40,000 clones. The specimen was PBMCs. The receptors stem from a man aged 40-50 years in good health and CMV-seropositive. Both conserved end residues are part of each CDR3.

J: TRBJ2-1; V: TRBV19; CDR3: CASSMAREVNEQFF
J: TRBJ2-1; V: TRBV7-9; CDR3: CASSLANLVSPANEQFF
J: TRBJ2-7; V: TRBV11-3; CDR3: CASSLADREQYF
J: TRBJ1-1; V: TRBV19; CDR3: CASSAGRRLTGTEAFF
J: TRBJ2-1; V: TRBV11-3; CDR3: CASSLAERRDEQFF
J: TRBJ1-2; V: TRBV19; CDR3: CASSSGGYTF
J: TRBJ1-2; V: TRBV11-2; CDR3: CASSLGGGDGYGYTF
J: TRBJ2-2; V: TRBV5-1; CDR3: CATQRPTNTGELFF
J: TRBJ2-1; V: TRBV27; CDR3: CASSLAGPSSYNEQFF
J: TRBJ1-3; V: TRBV5-1; CDR3: CASSPGDSSTTIYF
J: TRBJ2-3; V: TRBV6-4; CDR3: CASSVLAGGVDTQYF
J: TRBJ2-7; V: TRBV5-1; CDR3: CASSLAVPAYEQYF
J: TRBJ1-4; V: TRBV10-2; CDR3: CATSDEGADEKLFF
J: TRBJ2-1; V: TRBV27; CDR3: CASSRTSGRINEQFF
J: TRBJ1-1; V: TRBV4-3; CDR3: CASSQGGTGLGNTEAFF
J: TRBJ1-1; V: TRBV18; CDR3: CASSPRQAHTTEAFF
J: TRBJ2-7; V: TRBV10-2; CDR3: CASSESGSSYEQYF
J: TRBJ1-4; V: TRBV11-3; CDR3: CASSSTGGWDNEKLFF
J: TRBJ2-7; V: TRBV5-1; CDR3: CASSFENSYEQYF
J: TRBJ2-2; V: TRBV27; CDR3: CASSLSPGTNTGELFF
J: TRBJ1-1; V: TRBV5-1; CDR3: CASSEGTGFMNTEAFF
J: TRBJ1-5; V: TRBV30; CDR3: CAWNHRGQPQHF
J: TRBJ1-5; V: TRBV27; CDR3: CASGLGGDQPQHF
J: TRBJ2-3; V: TRBV27; CDR3: CASTGDTQYF
J: TRBJ2-2; V: TRBV7-2; CDR3: CASSLARGDTGELFF
J: TRBJ1-2; V: TRBV6-1; CDR3: CASSEPGQHYGYTF
J: TRBJ1-1; V: TRBV18; CDR3: CASSPKGVVTEAFF
J: TRBJ2-7; V: TRBV30; CDR3: CAWRGEGGPYEQYF
J: TRBJ2-7; V: TRBV4-1; CDR3: CASRQGAGEGYEQYF
J: TRBJ2-7; V: TRBV6-1; CDR3: CASSASPGQWEQYF
J: TRBJ1-1; V: TRBV18; CDR3: CASSQGRNTEAFF
J: TRBJ1-1; V: TRBV6-6; CDR3: CAGSYSRDTEAFF
J: TRBJ2-7; V: TRBV11-3; CDR3: CASSPMEGIYEQYF
J: TRBJ1-6; V: TRBV7-9; CDR3: CASSPEGYNSPLHF
J: TRBJ2-7; V: TRBV6-1; CDR3: CASSGTGLSYEQYF
J: TRBJ2-6; V: TRBV5-6; CDR3: CASSLGARGAGANVLTF
J: .; V: TRBV6-5; CDR3: CASRLGKGAYEQYF
J: TRBJ1-4; V: TRBV14; CDR3: CASSATISTNEKLFF
J: TRBJ2-5; V: TRBV18; CDR3: CASSPRGGGETQYF
J: TRBJ2-1; V: TRBV11-3; CDR3: CASSLDFWTSSSNEQFF
J: TRBJ1-2; V: TRBV6-5; CDR3: CASSPGAGTKGYTF
J: TRBJ1-6; V: TRBV5-4; CDR3: CASSQDRGQFSPLHF
J: TRBJ1-2; V: TRBV2; CDR3: CASSDRETYGYTF
J: TRBJ2-3; V: TRBV6-1; CDR3: CASSEIAGGTDTQYF
J: TRBJ2-1; V: TRBV19; CDR3: CASSENTGGAGNEQFF
J: TRBJ2-1; V: TRBV19; CDR3: CASSGTGTGEYNEQFF
J: TRBJ1-1; V: TRBV7-9; CDR3: CASSLPGGVAFF